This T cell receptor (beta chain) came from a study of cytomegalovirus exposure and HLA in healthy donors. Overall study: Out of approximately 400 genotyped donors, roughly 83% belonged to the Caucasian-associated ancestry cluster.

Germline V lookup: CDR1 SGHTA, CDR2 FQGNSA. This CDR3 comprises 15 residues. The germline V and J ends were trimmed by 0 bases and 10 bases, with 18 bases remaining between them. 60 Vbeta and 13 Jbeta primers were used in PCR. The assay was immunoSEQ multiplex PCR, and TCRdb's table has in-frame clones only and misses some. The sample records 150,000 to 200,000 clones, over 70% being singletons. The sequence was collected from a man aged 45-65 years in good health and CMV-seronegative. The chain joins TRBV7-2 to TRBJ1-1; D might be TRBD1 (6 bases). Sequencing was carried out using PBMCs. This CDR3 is CASSLADTGLYVAFF. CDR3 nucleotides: TGTGCCAGCAGCTTAGCGGATACAGGGTTGTACGTAGCTTTCTTT.